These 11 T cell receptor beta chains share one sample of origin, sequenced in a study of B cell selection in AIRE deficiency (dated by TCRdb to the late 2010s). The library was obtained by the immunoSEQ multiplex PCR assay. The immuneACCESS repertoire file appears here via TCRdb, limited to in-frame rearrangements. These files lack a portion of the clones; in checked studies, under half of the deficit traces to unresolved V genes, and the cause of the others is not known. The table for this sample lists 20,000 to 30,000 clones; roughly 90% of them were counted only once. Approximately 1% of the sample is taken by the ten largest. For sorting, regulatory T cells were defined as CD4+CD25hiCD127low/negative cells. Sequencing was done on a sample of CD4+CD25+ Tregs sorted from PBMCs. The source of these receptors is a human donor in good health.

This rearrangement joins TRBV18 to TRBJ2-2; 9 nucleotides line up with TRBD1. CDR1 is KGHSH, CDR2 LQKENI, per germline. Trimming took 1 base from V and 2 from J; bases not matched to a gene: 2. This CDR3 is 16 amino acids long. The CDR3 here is CASSPRDRVNTGELFF. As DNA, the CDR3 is TGTGCCAGCTCACCACGGGACAGGGTAAACACCGGGGAGCTGTTTTTT.

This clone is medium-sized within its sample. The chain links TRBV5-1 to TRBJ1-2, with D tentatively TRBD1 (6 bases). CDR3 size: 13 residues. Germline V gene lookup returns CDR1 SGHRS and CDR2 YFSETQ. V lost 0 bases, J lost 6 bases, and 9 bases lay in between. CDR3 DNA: TGCGCCAGCAGCTTGGGGCAGGGGAATGGCTACACCTTC. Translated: CASSLGQGNGYTF.

CDR3 sequence reads: CASSYRGTAEAFF. Here the CDR3 DNA reads TGCGCCAGCAGCTACCGCGGTACCGCTGAAGCTTTCTTT. The V and J genes are TRBV5-1 and TRBJ1-1; D is ambiguous. The CDR3 covers 13 residues. V shed 3 bases and J shed 6 bases, with 12 bases lying between them. Germline-derived CDR1 and CDR2 are SGHRS and YFSETQ.

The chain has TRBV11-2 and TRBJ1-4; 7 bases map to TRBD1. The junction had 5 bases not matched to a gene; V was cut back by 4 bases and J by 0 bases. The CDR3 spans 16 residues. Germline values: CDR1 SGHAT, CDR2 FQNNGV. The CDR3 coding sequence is TGTGCCAGCAGCTCAGGGACAGTCGCAACTAATGAAAAACTGTTTTTT. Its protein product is CASSSGTVATNEKLFF.

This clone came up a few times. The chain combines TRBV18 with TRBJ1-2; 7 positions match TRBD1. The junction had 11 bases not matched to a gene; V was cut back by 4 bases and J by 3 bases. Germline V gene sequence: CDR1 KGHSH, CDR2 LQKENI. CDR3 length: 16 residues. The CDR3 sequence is CASSQTMGQSYYGYTF. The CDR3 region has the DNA TGTGCCAGCTCACAGACTATGGGACAGAGCTACTATGGCTACACCTTC. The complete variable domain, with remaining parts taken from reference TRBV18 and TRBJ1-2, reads NAGVMQNPRHLVRRRGQEARLRCSPMKGHSHVYWYRQLPEEGLKFMVYLQKENIIDESGMPKERFSAEFPKEGPSILRIQQVVRGDSAAYFCASSQTMGQSYYGYTFGSGTRLTVV.

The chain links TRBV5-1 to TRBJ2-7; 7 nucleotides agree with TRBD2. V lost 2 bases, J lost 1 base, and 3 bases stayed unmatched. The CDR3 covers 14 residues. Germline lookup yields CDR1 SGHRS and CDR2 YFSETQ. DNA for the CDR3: TGCGCCAGCAGCTTAAGGGAGGGATCCTACGAGCAGTACTTC. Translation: CASSLREGSYEQYF.

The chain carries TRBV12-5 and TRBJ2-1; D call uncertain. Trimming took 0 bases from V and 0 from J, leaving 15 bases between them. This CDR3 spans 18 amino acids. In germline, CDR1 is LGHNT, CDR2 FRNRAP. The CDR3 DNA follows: TGTGCTAGTGGTTTGGTACCAAAAGAAAGTAGCTCCTACAATGAGCAGTTCTTC. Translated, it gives CASGLVPKESSSYNEQFF.

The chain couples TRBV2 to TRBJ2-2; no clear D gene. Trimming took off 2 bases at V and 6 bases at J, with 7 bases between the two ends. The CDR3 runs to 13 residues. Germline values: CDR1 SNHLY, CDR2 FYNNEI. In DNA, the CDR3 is TGTGCCAGCAGTGAAAGCCGGGCCGGGGAGCTGTTTTTT. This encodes CASSESRAGELFF.

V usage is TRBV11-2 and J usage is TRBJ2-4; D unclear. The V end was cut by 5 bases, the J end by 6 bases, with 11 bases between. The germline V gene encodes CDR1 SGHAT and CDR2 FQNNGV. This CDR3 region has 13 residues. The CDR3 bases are TGTGCCAGCAGCAGGTCCACCATAAACATTCAGTACTTC. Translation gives CASSRSTINIQYF.

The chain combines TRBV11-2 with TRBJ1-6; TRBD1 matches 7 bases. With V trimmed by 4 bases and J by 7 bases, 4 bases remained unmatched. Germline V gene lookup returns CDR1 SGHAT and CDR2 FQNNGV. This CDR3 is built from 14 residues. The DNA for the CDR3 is TGTGCCAGCAGCTCCCGGGACAGCAATTCACCCCTCCACTTT. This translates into CASSSRDSNSPLHF.

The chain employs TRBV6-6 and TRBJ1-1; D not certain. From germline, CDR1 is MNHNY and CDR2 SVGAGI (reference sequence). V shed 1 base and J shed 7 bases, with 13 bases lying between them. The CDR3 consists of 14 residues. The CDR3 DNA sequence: TGTGCCAGCAGTTACTTGAGGCCTTCGAATGAAGCTTTCTTT. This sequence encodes CASSYLRPSNEAFF.